This entry lists 25 T cell receptor beta chains sequenced from one sample in a study of vaccination and CD4 T cells after COVID-19. The study sequenced cultured CD4+ T cell DNA using the Oncomine TCR Beta short-read assay. MiXCR was run by TCRdb on the PCR reads, yielding one entry per CDR3 protein. This table holds under 25,000 distinct CDR3 sequences, about 23% found once. No antigen is known for these receptors. This sample's treatment: approximately nine-day PBMC culture with coronavirus spike peptide pools or control peptides (ViraFEST assay). Sample: cultured CD4+ T cells from blood. The receptors were gathered from a human donor with COVID-19.

This clonotype showed up just a few times. The chain links TRBV6-1 to TRBJ1-1, with D possibly matching TRBD1 (6 bases). This CDR3 contains 15 residues. Germline V gene data show CDR1 as MNHNS and CDR2 as SASEGT. Trimming took 6 bases from V and 4 from J, leaving 18 bases between them. The CDR3 reads CASRNWGAASTEAFF. In DNA, the CDR3 is TGTGCCAGCAGGAATTGGGGGGCCGCTAGCACTGAAGCTTTCTTT.

This clonotype turned up a few times. V usage is TRBV11-3 and J usage is TRBJ2-2; 10 bases are shared with TRBD1. CDR3 size: 15 residues. Per the germline V gene, CDR1 is SGHNT and CDR2 is YENEEA. V was clipped by 4 bases and J by 5 bases; unmatched bases: 4. This chain's CDR3 is CASSSDRGRTGELFF. CDR3 sequence (DNA): TGTGCCAGCAGCTCTGACAGGGGGCGGACCGGGGAGCTGTTTTTT.

The CDR3 sequence is CASSGQGYEQYF. DNA of the CDR3: TGTGCCAGCAGTGGACAGGGATACGAGCAGTACTTC. The chain carries TRBV2 and TRBJ2-7; 7 bases agree with TRBD1. CDR3 length: 12 amino acids. Looked up from germline, CDR1 is SNHLY and CDR2 is FYNNEI. V dropped 4 bases and J dropped 4; count of bases not matched to a gene: 1.

This chain uses TRBV5-5 with TRBJ1-5; D is uncertain. The CDR3 sequence is 14 residues long. Between the trimmed V and J ends, which lost 5 bases and 2 bases, there was a span of 11 bases. Germline CDR1 is SGHKS and CDR2 is YYEKEE (reference sequence). Written as DNA, the CDR3 is TGTGCCAGCAGACGAGGAGGGCGCAATCAGCCCCAGCATTTT. Translation: CASRRGGRNQPQHF.

This clonotype was found a few times. The J gene is TRBJ1-4, the V gene TRBV19, with TRBD1 matching over 8 bases. Germline trimming cut 6 bases from V and 8 bases from J; bases unmatched to any gene: 8. This CDR3 region has 14 residues. Germline V lookup: CDR1 LNHDA, CDR2 SQIVND (reference sequence). The CDR3 DNA sequence: TGTGCCAGTAGCGCCGGGACAGGTGTCGAAAAACTGTTTTTT. Translation: CASSAGTGVEKLFF.

As to this clonotype: The junction departs from germline at one end; a sequencing error may be responsible. The chain is built from TRBV5-4 and TRBJ1-1; no clear D gene. This CDR3 comprises 12 residues. Germline values: CDR1 SGHNT, CDR2 YYREEE (reference sequence). CDR3 sequence: CVSSFLGAEAFF. In DNA form, the CDR3 reads TGTGTCAGCAGCTTTTTAGGCGCTGAAGCTTTCTTT.

V and J are TRBV19 and TRBJ2-5; TRBD1 might be the D (5 bases). Germline-derived CDR1 and CDR2 are LNHDA and SQIVND (reference sequence). This CDR3 region has 14 residues. The ends were cut back, 1 base at V and 4 bases at J, with 10 bases in the middle. The CDR3 coding sequence is TGTGCCAGTAGTATAGGGACAAGCAGAGAGACCCAGTACTTC. Its translation: CASSIGTSRETQYF.

In this sample, this clonotype is medium-sized (0.01 to 0.1%). The rearrangement joins TRBV20-1 to TRBJ1-5; D is perhaps TRBD1 (5 bases). V lost 5 bases to trimming and J lost 3 bases, with 20 bases between them. CDR1 is DFQATT and CDR2 is SNEGSKA in the germline V gene (reference sequence). This CDR3 has 16 residues. DNA of the CDR3: TGCAGTGCTGGGGCGGTCAGTGGCAGGGCCAATCAGCCCCAGCATTTT. This gives the protein CSAGAVSGRANQPQHF.

This clonotype was picked up a small number of times. V usage is TRBV11-2 and J usage is TRBJ2-1, with unresolved D. The CDR3 has 13 amino acids. Germline V gene data show CDR1 as SGHAT and CDR2 as FQNNGV. The ends were cut back, 1 base at V and 7 bases at J, with 8 bases in the middle. Here the CDR3 DNA reads TGTGCCAGCAGCTTAGTTTCCGGGAATGAGCAGTTCTTC. Its protein product is CASSLVSGNEQFF. Supplemented by reference TRBV11-2 and TRBJ2-1, the full variable domain reads EAGVAQSPRYKIIEKRQSVAFWCNPISGHATLYWYQQILGQGPKLLIQFQNNGVVDDSQLPKDRFSAERLKGVDSTLKIQPAKLEDSAVYLCASSLVSGNEQFFGPGTRLTVL.

This clonotype has a handful of counts. The chain couples TRBV7-2 to TRBJ1-4, with 8 bases identical to TRBD1. Germline V lookup: CDR1 SGHTA, CDR2 FQGNSA. The CDR3 loop spans 13 amino acids. After removal of 3 bases from V and 9 bases from J, the junction contained 3 bases not matched to a gene. This chain's CDR3 is CASSFTGGKKLFF. CDR3 bases: TGTGCCAGCAGCTTTACAGGGGGAAAAAAACTGTTTTTT. Variable domain in full (rest from reference TRBV7-2 and TRBJ1-4): GAGVSQSPSNKVTEKGKDVELRCDPISGHTALYWYRQSLGQGLEFLIYFQGNSAPDKSGLPSDRFSAERTGGSVSTLTIQRTQQEDSAVYLCASSFTGGKKLFFGSGTQLSVL.

This clonotype has more than one count but fewer than ten. The gene calls are TRBV6-1 and TRBJ1-2, with no clear D. Germline CDR1 is MNHNS and CDR2 is SASEGT. There are 12 residues in the CDR3. Trimming stripped 5 bases from V and 2 bases from J, with 6 bases between. CDR3 nucleotide sequence: TGTGCCAGCAGTCGCCCAAACTATGGCTACACCTTC. Its protein is CASSRPNYGYTF.

The chain uses TRBV25-1 and TRBJ1-5; D not certain. Germline assignment: CDR1 MGHDK and CDR2 SYGVNS. The CDR3 spans 14 residues. V was shortened by 3 bases and J by 7 bases, with 13 bases between the two germline ends. Written as DNA, the CDR3 is TGTGCCAGCAGTGACTGGGGTTTCGGGCAGCCCCAGCATTTT. Translating it yields CASSDWGFGQPQHF.

This clonotype was counted a few times. The genes are TRBV2 and TRBJ2-5, with D tentatively TRBD1 or TRBD2 (5 bases each). This CDR3 spans 16 amino acids. CDR1 is SNHLY and CDR2 is FYNNEI in the germline V gene. V was pared by 6 bases and J by 4 bases, with 21 bases between. The CDR3 DNA is TGTGCCAGCAGGGAGGACGGGGCGAAGGTGCTAGAGACCCAGTACTTC. It is translated as CASREDGAKVLETQYF.

The chain is built from TRBV4-1 and TRBJ1-2; D is possibly TRBD1 (5 bases). Trimming removed 4 bases from V and 0 bases from J, with 9 bases in between. Germline assignment: CDR1 MGHRA and CDR2 YSYEKL. CDR3 length: 14 residues. CDR3 sequence: CASSPLRANYGYTF. In DNA form, the CDR3 reads TGCGCCAGCAGCCCACTCAGGGCTAACTATGGCTACACCTTC.

This clonotype counts as medium-sized. The rearrangement uses TRBV7-2 and TRBJ1-2; 7 bases agree with TRBD1. CDR3 length equals 14 residues. Trimming cost V 5 bases and J 2 bases; bases outside gene matches: 5. The germline CDR1 and CDR2 sequences are SGHTA and FQGNSA. The DNA of the CDR3 is TGTGCCAGCAGCCCCCGACAGGGAAACTATGGCTACACCTTC. This gives the protein CASSPRQGNYGYTF.

This clonotype has a handful of counts. This sequence joins TRBV7-2 and TRBJ1-4; 9 bases align to TRBD1. Germline loops: CDR1 SGHTA, CDR2 FQGNSA. The junction had 7 bases not matched to a gene; V was cut back by 6 bases and J by 8 bases. This CDR3 spans 14 amino acids. CDR3 DNA: TGTGCCAGCAGATATGGGACAGGGAGGGAAAAACTGTTTTTT. Translating gives CASRYGTGREKLFF.

This chain joins TRBV4-1 and TRBJ1-5; perhaps TRBD1 as D (5 bases). V lost 0 bases and J 3 bases, leaving 9 bases between the germline ends. Germline V gene lookup returns CDR1 MGHRA and CDR2 YSYEKL. This CDR3 spans 15 amino acids. The chain's CDR3 is CASSQDGRVNQPQHF. For the CDR3, the DNA is TGCGCCAGCAGCCAAGATGGCAGGGTCAATCAGCCCCAGCATTTT.

The gene calls are TRBV6-1 and TRBJ2-1; TRBD2 matches at 10 bases. CDR1 is MNHNS, CDR2 SASEGT, per germline. The junction had 9 bases not matched to a gene; V was cut back by 6 bases and J by 4 bases. The CDR3 consists of 16 residues. CDR3: CASSSPLAGLYNEQFF. CDR3 sequence (DNA): TGTGCCAGCAGCTCGCCACTAGCGGGGCTATACAATGAGCAGTTCTTC.

This clonotype was seen only a few times. The rearrangement joins TRBV19 to TRBJ1-2; the match to TRBD1 covers 7 bases. Looked up from germline, CDR1 is LNHDA and CDR2 is SQIVND (reference sequence). The CDR3 is 14 amino acids. V lost 1 base, J lost 8 bases, and 7 bases stayed unmatched. CDR3 amino acids: CASSIGQGMGGYTF. For the CDR3, the DNA is TGTGCCAGTAGTATAGGACAGGGAATGGGGGGCTACACCTTC.

The chain carries TRBV7-8 and TRBJ1-5; D is perhaps TRBD1 (5 bases). Trimming shortened V by 5 bases and J by 2 bases, and 10 bases separated the two germline ends. The germline gives CDR1 SGHVS, CDR2 FQNEAQ. There are 14 residues in the CDR3. Here the CDR3 DNA reads TGTGCCAGCAGCCCACGAGGGGGCAATCAGCCCCAGCATTTT. Amino acid sequence: CASSPRGGNQPQHF.

This chain connects TRBV24-1 to TRBJ1-2; the D gene is possibly TRBD1 (5 bases). The length of the CDR3 is 13 residues. Trimming removed 7 bases from V and 4 bases from J, with 12 bases in between. CDR1 is KGHDR, CDR2 SFDVKD, per germline. CDR3 sequence: CATRPRDSYGYTF. DNA for the CDR3: TGTGCCACCAGGCCCAGGGACTCCTATGGCTACACCTTC.

By sample share, this clonotype is medium-sized. This sequence joins TRBV20-1 and TRBJ2-5; 8 bases line up with TRBD2. The CDR3 totals 15 residues. Germline values: CDR1 DFQATT, CDR2 SNEGSKA (reference sequence). Trimming cost V 3 bases and J 5 bases; bases outside gene matches: 11. In nucleotides, the CDR3 is TGCAGTGCTAGTAGTCTGGCTAGCGGGTTCGAGACCCAGTACTTC. Protein product: CSASSLASGFETQYF.

The rearrangement links TRBV5-1 to TRBJ1-5; a possible D gene is TRBD1 (5 bases). The CDR3 loop spans 13 amino acids. Germline lookup yields CDR1 SGHRS and CDR2 YFSETQ. Trimming removed 5 bases from V and 3 bases from J, with 9 bases in between. The CDR3 sequence is CASRGADNQPQHF. CDR3 nucleotides: TGCGCCAGCAGAGGGGCGGACAATCAGCCCCAGCATTTT.

This sequence joins TRBV9 and TRBJ2-7; 8 positions match TRBD1. Trimming cost V 2 bases and J 2 bases; bases outside gene matches: 3. Germline V lookup: CDR1 SGDLS, CDR2 YYNGEE. This CDR3 comprises 14 residues. In nucleotides, the CDR3 is TGTGCCAGCAGCGTCCAGGGGGCCCCCTACGAGCAGTACTTC. It translates to CASSVQGAPYEQYF.

The J gene is TRBJ1-1, the V gene TRBV5-5; perhaps TRBD1 as D (5 bases). V lost 6 bases to trimming and J lost 5 bases, with 20 bases between them. The CDR3 extends over 15 amino acids. Germline CDR1 is SGHKS and CDR2 is YYEKEE (reference sequence). CDR3 DNA: TGTGCCAGCACCCGCGTGGGGGAACGAGCGACTGAAGCTTTCTTT. Its protein product is CASTRVGERATEAFF.